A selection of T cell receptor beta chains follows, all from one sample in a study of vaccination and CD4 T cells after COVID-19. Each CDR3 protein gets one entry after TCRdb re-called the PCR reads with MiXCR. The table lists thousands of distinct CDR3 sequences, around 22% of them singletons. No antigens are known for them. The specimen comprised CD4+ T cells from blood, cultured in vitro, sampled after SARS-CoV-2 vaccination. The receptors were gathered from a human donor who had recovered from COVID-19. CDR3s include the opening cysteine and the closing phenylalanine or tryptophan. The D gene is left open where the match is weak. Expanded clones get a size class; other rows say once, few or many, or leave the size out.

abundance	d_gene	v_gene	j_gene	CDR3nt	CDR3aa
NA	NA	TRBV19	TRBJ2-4	TGTGCCAGTAGTATAGACAGAAACATTCAGTACTTC	CASSIDRNIQYF
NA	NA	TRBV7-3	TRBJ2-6	TGTGCCAGCAGCGGCGAAAGGGGAACCGCCTCTGGGGCCAACGTCCTGACTTTC	CASSGERGTASGANVLTF
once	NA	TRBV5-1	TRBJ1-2	TGCGCCAGCAGCTCGCAGGGGAACTATGGCTACACCTTC	CASSSQGNYGYTF
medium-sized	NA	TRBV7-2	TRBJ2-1	TGTGCCAGCAGCTTATCTCATCGGACGGCTTACAATGAGCAGTTCTTC	CASSLSHRTAYNEQFF
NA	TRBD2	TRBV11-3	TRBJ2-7	TGTGCCAGCAGCTTAAGACCTAGCGGGGGCTCCTACGAGCAGTACTTC	CASSLRPSGGSYEQYF
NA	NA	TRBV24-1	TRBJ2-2	TGTGCCACCGAAGGGGGGCTCGGCACCGGGGAGCTGTTTTTT	CATEGGLGTGELFF
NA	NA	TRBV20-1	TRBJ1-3	TGCAGTGCTAGGATTGTAGACACCATATATTTT	CSARIVDTIYF
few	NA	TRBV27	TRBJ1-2	TGTGCCAGCAGACAGGGACAATCGAACGGCGGCTACACCTTC	CASRQGQSNGGYTF
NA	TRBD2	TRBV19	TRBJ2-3	TGTGCCAGCAAGGGACTACACAGCACAGATACGCAGTATTTT	CASKGLHSTDTQYF
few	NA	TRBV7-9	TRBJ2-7	TGTGCCAGCAGCACAAGACAGAGCTCCTACGAGCAGTACTTC	CASSTRQSSYEQYF
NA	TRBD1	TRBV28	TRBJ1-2	TGTGCCAGCAGTTCCTCAGGGGGGGATGGCTACACCTTC	CASSSSGGDGYTF
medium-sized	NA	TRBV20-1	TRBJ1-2	TGCAGTGGAGGCGGGACCTATGGCTACACCTTC	CSGGGTYGYTF
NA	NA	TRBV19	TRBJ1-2	TGTGCCAGTAGTATCCTCGACAGCGTCTATGGCTACACCTTC	CASSILDSVYGYTF
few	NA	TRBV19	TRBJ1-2	TGTGCCAGCAAAATACAGGGAGGAGTGGATGGCTACACCTTC	CASKIQGGVDGYTF
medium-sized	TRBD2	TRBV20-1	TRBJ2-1	TGCAGTGCCTCAACTAGCGGGGGAGGGAGCAATGAGCAGTTCTTC	CSASTSGGGSNEQFF
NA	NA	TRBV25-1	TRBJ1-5	TGTGCCAGCAGTGCGGCAGGGGATCAGCCCCAGCATTTT	CASSAAGDQPQHF
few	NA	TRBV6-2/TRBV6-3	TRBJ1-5	TGTGCCAGCACCAAAGGGGACCTGTATCAGCCCCAGCATTTT	CASTKGDLYQPQHF
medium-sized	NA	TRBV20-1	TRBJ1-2	TGCAGTGCTGAATTTTCGGCGGGTAGATCCTTC	CSAEFSAGRSF
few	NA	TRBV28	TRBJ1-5	TGTGCCAGCAGTCCTGGACAAAGCAATCAGCCCCAGCATTTT	CASSPGQSNQPQHF
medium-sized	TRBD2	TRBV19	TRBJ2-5	TGTGCCAGTAGTGCCTTTAGCGGGGGTGAGACCCAGTACTTC	CASSAFSGGETQYF
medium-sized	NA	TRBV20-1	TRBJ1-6	TGCAGTGCGCAAACCCCAGGGGCCGGGAATTCACCCCTCCACTTT	CSAQTPGAGNSPLHF
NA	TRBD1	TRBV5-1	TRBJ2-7	TGCGCCAGCAGGTTTACAGGGGGCGCCGAGCAGTACTTC	CASRFTGGAEQYF
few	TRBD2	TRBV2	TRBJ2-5	TGTGCCAGCAGAGGAGCTACTAACGGACTAGCGGGAGGAGTGACCCAGTACTTC	CASRGATNGLAGGVTQYF
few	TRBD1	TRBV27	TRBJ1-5	TGTGCCAGCAGTTCCCGGACCGGGACAGGGGTTGGCAATCAGCCCCAGCATTTT	CASSSRTGTGVGNQPQHF
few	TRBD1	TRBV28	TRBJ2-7	TGTGCCAGCAGCCGACAGGGTATCTACGAGCAGTACTTC	CASSRQGIYEQYF
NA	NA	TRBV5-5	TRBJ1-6	TGTGCCAGCAATAGGACCCCCCAAAATTCACCCCTCCACTTT	CASNRTPQNSPLHF
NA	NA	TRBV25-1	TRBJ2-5	TGTGCCAGCAGTGAATTCATTCGGGGTGGTGTTGAGACCCAGTACTTC	CASSEFIRGGVETQYF
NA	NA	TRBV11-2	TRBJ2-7	TGTGCCAGCAGCCCCTCACTAAGGAACGAGCAGTACTTC	CASSPSLRNEQYF
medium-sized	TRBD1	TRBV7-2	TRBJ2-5	TGTGCCAGCAGCTTAGCGAGGACAGGGTGGGAGACCCAGTACTTC	CASSLARTGWETQYF
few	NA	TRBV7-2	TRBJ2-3	TGTGCCAGCAGCTTAGGGGCTAACACAGATACGCAGTATTTT	CASSLGANTDTQYF
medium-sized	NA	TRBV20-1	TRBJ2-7	TGCAGTGCTATCAGGGAGAGGACCTACGAGCAGTACTTC	CSAIRERTYEQYF
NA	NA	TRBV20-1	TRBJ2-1	TGCAGTGCTAGAGGGGCATCTGCCTACAATGAGCAGTTCTTC	CSARGASAYNEQFF
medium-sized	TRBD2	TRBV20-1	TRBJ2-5	TGCAGTGCCATCGGGACTAGCGGAAAAGAAGAGACCCAGTACTTC	CSAIGTSGKEETQYF
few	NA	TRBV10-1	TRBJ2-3	TGCGCCAGCAGTACGGGGAAGGGAAGAGATACGCAGTATTTT	CASSTGKGRDTQYF